The 25 T cell receptor beta chains below were found in one sample sequenced in a study of T cell responses to AZD1222 COVID-19 vaccine (dated by TCRdb to about 2021). The intended sense of this specimen's time point label: baseline before first vaccination. Per the publication, the treatment or condition label means: meningococcal conjugate vaccine given as trial control. The library was made by the immunoSEQ multiplex PCR assay. TCRdb retrieved this table from immuneACCESS and kept in-frame rearrangements only. Not all clones are present; in checked studies, unresolved V genes account for under half, and no reason is known for the remainder. The sample yields 200,000 or so clones; 85% to 90% were counted once. The biggest ten clones account for approximately 2.5% of the sample. The input for sequencing was peripheral blood, taken on day 0 of MenACWY control vaccination. These receptors all come from an adult in good health.

The chain joins TRBV2 to TRBJ1-4; no definite D call. CDR1 SNHLY and CDR2 FYNNEI come from the germline V gene. V gave up 4 bases and J gave up 1 base, with 7 bases separating them. The CDR3 totals 14 residues. This CDR3 reads CASSVGGTNEKLFF. The CDR3 bases are TGTGCCAGCAGTGTAGGAGGAACTAATGAAAAACTGTTTTTT.

The chain has TRBV5-4 and TRBJ1-1; D perhaps matches TRBD1 (6 bases). V was cut by 4 bases and J by 10 bases, with 26 bases left in between. Germline V lookup: CDR1 SGHNT, CDR2 YYREEE (reference sequence). The CDR3 runs 16 residues. The CDR3 sequence is CASSPAGQGGVSPAFF. CDR3 DNA sequence: TGTGCCAGCAGCCCGGCGGGCCAAGGGGGAGTATCTCCAGCTTTCTTT.

The chain recombines TRBV6-2 or TRBV6-3 with TRBJ2-3; D not certain. The CDR3 spans 15 residues. The V and J ends lost 2 bases and 2 bases respectively, with 11 bases between them. Germline loops: CDR1 MNHEY, CDR2 SVGEGT. The CDR3 protein is CASSYIGTYTDTQYF. The CDR3 region has the DNA TGTGCCAGCAGTTACATCGGCACTTACACAGATACGCAGTATTTT.

V usage is TRBV5-1 and J usage is TRBJ2-1; 9 bases match TRBD2. The CDR3 is 15 residues long. With V trimmed by 2 bases and J by 10 bases, 10 bases remained unmatched. CDR1 and CDR2 (germline): SGHRS, YFSETQ. The CDR3 protein is CASSLRREGEGEQFF. In nucleotides, the CDR3 is TGCGCCAGCAGCTTACGGCGGGAGGGAGAAGGAGAGCAGTTCTTC.

The chain links TRBV27 to TRBJ1-2; D not certain. Looked up from germline, CDR1 is MNHEY and CDR2 is SMNVEV (reference sequence). There are 14 residues in the CDR3. V lost 3 bases and J 2 bases, leaving 10 bases between the germline ends. CDR3 amino acids: CASSFRSKNYGYTF. CDR3 in DNA: TGTGCCAGCAGTTTTAGGTCGAAGAACTATGGCTACACCTTC.

This clone was detected only a few times. The CDR3 sequence: CASRGEGLSSYEQYF. CDR3 coding DNA: TGTGCCAGCAGGGGGGAGGGGCTGAGCTCCTACGAGCAGTACTTC. The chain links TRBV6-5 to TRBJ2-7; 7 bases match TRBD2. CDR1 MNHEY and CDR2 SVGAGI come from the germline V gene. Trimming took 6 bases from V and 0 from J; bases not matched to a gene: 8. This CDR3 is 15 amino acids long.

The chain couples TRBV28 to TRBJ2-3, with TRBD2 as a possible D gene (5 bases). Germline V gene data show CDR1 as MDHEN and CDR2 as SYDVKM. The length of the CDR3 is 16 residues. With 2 bases removed from V and 2 bases from J, the gap between germline ends came to 14 bases. The CDR3 nucleotides are TGTGCCAGCAGTTTAACACGAGCGGAGGTCACAGATACGCAGTATTTT. Translation gives CASSLTRAEVTDTQYF.

CDR3 DNA sequence: TGTGCCAGCAGAACCGAGGGTGAAAAACTGTTTTTT. Its translation is CASRTEGEKLFF. The rearrangement links TRBV6-5 to TRBJ1-4; no clear D. CDR3 length: 12 amino acids. Per germline, CDR1 MNHEY and CDR2 SVGAGI. The germline V and J ends were trimmed by 6 bases and 7 bases, with 9 bases remaining between them.

The chain is built from TRBV18 and TRBJ1-5; no clear D. Per the germline V gene, CDR1 is KGHSH and CDR2 is LQKENI. CDR3 length: 16 amino acids. Trimming shortened V by 6 bases and J by 6 bases, and 21 bases separated the two germline ends. CDR3 amino acids: CASSRNPPVEGQPQHF. The CDR3 nucleotides are TGTGCCAGCTCTCGAAATCCCCCCGTAGAGGGTCAGCCCCAGCATTTT.

The chain carries TRBV3-1 (or the pseudogene TRBV3-2) and TRBJ2-7; possibly TRBD2 for D (6 bases). This CDR3 comprises 15 residues. Trimming removed 3 bases at V and 2 bases at J, with 14 bases between. Germline-derived CDR1 and CDR2 are LGHDT and YNNKEL (reference sequence). The CDR3 coding sequence is TGTGCCAGCAGCCAGGCGACGGGGGTTCCCTACGAGCAGTACTTC. Protein sequence: CASSQATGVPYEQYF.

As to this clone: This CDR3 is also generated by other DNA sequences in the sample. The V gene is TRBV7-9, the J gene TRBJ2-7; D remains unclear. V was pared by 1 base and J by 1 base, with 2 bases between. The CDR3 loop spans 12 amino acids. CDR1 and CDR2 from the germline V gene are SEHNR and FQNEAQ (reference sequence). The CDR3 is CASSLVSYEQYF. CDR3 DNA sequence: TGTGCCAGCAGCTTAGTATCCTACGAGCAGTACTTC.

The chain combines TRBV6-2 or TRBV6-3 with TRBJ2-7, with D possibly TRBD2 on 6 matching bases. V lost 2 bases, J lost 2 bases, and 13 bases lay in between. CDR1 MNHEY and CDR2 SVGEGT come from the germline V gene. The CDR3 length is 15 residues. The CDR3 spells CASSYRRGEAYEQYF. The CDR3 DNA follows: TGTGCCAGCAGTTACCGACGCGGGGAAGCCTACGAGCAGTACTTC.

The chain uses TRBV20-1 and TRBJ2-1; possibly TRBD2 for D (5 bases). This CDR3 region has 14 residues. Trimming stripped 3 bases from V and 9 bases from J, with 18 bases between. Germline CDR1 reads DFQATT; CDR2 reads SNEGSKA (reference sequence). The CDR3 bases are TGCAGTGCTAGTACCCCGGGGTTGGTGGGTGAGCAGTTCTTC. It encodes CSASTPGLVGEQFF.

The chain uses TRBV27 and TRBJ2-3; 7 nucleotides match TRBD1. The CDR3 loop spans 14 amino acids. The V gene end was trimmed by 4 bases and the J gene end by 0 bases; junction bases not matched to a gene: 1. CDR1 and CDR2 (germline): MNHEY, SMNVEV (reference sequence). The CDR3 DNA reads as TGTGCCAGCAGTTCGGACAGGAGCACAGATACGCAGTATTTT. As protein: CASSSDRSTDTQYF.

The chain carries TRBV24-1 and TRBJ2-5, with D perhaps matching TRBD1 (6 bases). Trimming stripped 7 bases from V and 2 bases from J, with 16 bases between. The CDR3 has 15 amino acids. CDR1 and CDR2 from the germline V gene are KGHDR and SFDVKD. CDR3 region: CATRDGGVRQETQYF. CDR3 bases: TGTGCCACCAGAGATGGGGGCGTTCGGCAAGAGACCCAGTACTTC.

This chain uses TRBV10-3 with TRBJ2-7; possibly TRBD1 for D (6 bases). Germline V gives CDR1 ENHRY, CDR2 SYGVKD. The CDR3 covers 14 residues. The ends were cut back, 4 bases at V and 0 bases at J, with 10 bases in the middle. CDR3 residues: CAISARDTSYEQYF. The CDR3 DNA sequence: TGTGCCATCAGTGCCCGGGACACCTCCTACGAGCAGTACTTC.

The chain has TRBV28 and TRBJ2-7; possible D gene TRBD2, 5 bases. This CDR3 contains 12 residues. The V end lost 7 bases, the J end lost 7 bases, and 14 bases lay between the germline ends. Germline V gene lookup returns CDR1 MDHEN and CDR2 SYDVKM. CDR3 DNA: TGTGCCAGCAACCAGCGGTCCTTGGAGCAGTACTTC. Translating it yields CASNQRSLEQYF.

This chain connects TRBV5-6 to TRBJ2-7; 9 positions match TRBD2. Looked up from germline, CDR1 is SGHDT and CDR2 is YYEEEE. With V trimmed by 0 bases and J by 0 bases, 7 bases remained unmatched. The CDR3 is 17 residues long. CDR3 nucleotide sequence: TGTGCCAGCAGCTTGGGTCTAGCGGGGACAACCTCCTACGAGCAGTACTTC. Amino acid sequence: CASSLGLAGTTSYEQYF.

The rearrangement links TRBV6-5 to TRBJ2-5; D perhaps matches TRBD1 (6 bases). The V end lost 8 bases, the J end lost 0 bases, and 13 bases lay between the germline ends. There are 14 residues in the CDR3. Germline V CDR1 and CDR2: MNHEY, SVGAGI. CDR3 sequence reads: CASAQQGNQETQYF. The CDR3 region has the DNA TGTGCCAGCGCACAGCAGGGGAACCAAGAGACCCAGTACTTC.

This rearrangement joins TRBV18 to TRBJ2-3; tentative D call: TRBD2 (6 bases). The germline V gene has CDR1 KGHSH and CDR2 LQKENI. The V end lost 3 bases, the J end lost 3 bases, and 10 bases lay between the germline ends. The length of the CDR3 is 14 residues. The CDR3 spells CASSPSGPTDTQYF. The CDR3 DNA is TGTGCCAGCTCACCTAGCGGTCCGACAGATACGCAGTATTTT.

As DNA, the CDR3 is TGTGCCAGCAGCCCCCAGGGACGGAACACTGAAGCTTTCTTT. It yields the protein CASSPQGRNTEAFF. The J gene is TRBJ1-1, the V gene TRBV7-9; D is perhaps TRBD1 (5 bases). Trimming took off 5 bases at V and 1 base at J, with 11 bases between the two ends. CDR1 is SEHNR and CDR2 is FQNEAQ in the germline V gene (reference sequence). The length of the CDR3 is 14 residues.

This chain joins TRBV7-9 and TRBJ1-1; the D is unclear. CDR3 length: 15 amino acids. Germline loops: CDR1 SEHNR, CDR2 FQNEAQ (reference sequence). V lost 3 bases and J 2 bases, leaving 13 bases between the germline ends. Here the CDR3 reads CASSLWSGRNTEAFF. CDR3 DNA: TGTGCCAGCAGCTTGTGGTCTGGACGTAACACTGAAGCTTTCTTT.

The table lists this clone with a few counts. The gene calls are TRBV19 and TRBJ2-7; 9 bases align to TRBD2. Germline assignment: CDR1 LNHDA and CDR2 SQIVND (reference sequence). This CDR3 spans 15 amino acids. Trimming took 4 bases from V and 0 from J; bases not matched to a gene: 4. The CDR3, as DNA: TGTGCCAGTAGTACCGTTAGCGGGAGCTCCTACGAGCAGTACTTC. Its protein product is CASSTVSGSSYEQYF.

This clone was recorded once. J is TRBJ2-7 and V is TRBV19; maybe TRBD2 (5 bases). CDR1 is LNHDA and CDR2 is SQIVND in the germline V gene (reference sequence). The CDR3 consists of 14 residues. Between the trimmed V and J ends, which lost 4 bases and 6 bases, there was a span of 16 bases. CDR3 loop: CASSSSVLNREQYF. The CDR3 DNA sequence: TGTGCCAGTAGTAGTAGCGTTCTGAATCGCGAGCAGTACTTC. The whole variable domain, remainder taken from reference TRBV19 and TRBJ2-7, is DGGITQSPKYLFRKEGQNVTLSCEQNLNHDAMYWYRQDPGQGLRLIYYSQIVNDFQKGDIAEGYSVSREKKESFPLTVTSAQKNPTAFYLCASSSSVLNREQYFGPGTRLTVT.

V usage is TRBV7-2 and J usage is TRBJ2-3, with D unresolved. The germline gives CDR1 SGHTA, CDR2 FQGNSA. There are 13 residues in the CDR3. The V and J ends lost 1 base and 4 bases respectively, with 6 bases between them. CDR3 sequence (DNA): TGTGCCAGCAGCTTAGTCTCCCCAGATACGCAGTATTTT. Translation: CASSLVSPDTQYF.